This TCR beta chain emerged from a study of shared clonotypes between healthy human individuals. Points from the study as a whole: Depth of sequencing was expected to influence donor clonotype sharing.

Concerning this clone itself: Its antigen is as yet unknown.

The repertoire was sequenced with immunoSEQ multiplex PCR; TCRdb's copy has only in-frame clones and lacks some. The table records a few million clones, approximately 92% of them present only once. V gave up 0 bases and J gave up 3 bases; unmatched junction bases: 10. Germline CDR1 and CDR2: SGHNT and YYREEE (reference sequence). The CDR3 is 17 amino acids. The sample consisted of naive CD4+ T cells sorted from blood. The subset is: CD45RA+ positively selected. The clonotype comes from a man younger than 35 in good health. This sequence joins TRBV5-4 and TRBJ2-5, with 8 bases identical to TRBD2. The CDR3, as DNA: TGTGCCAGCAGCTTGGGAGCGTGGGGACTAGGGGAAGAGACCCAGTACTTC. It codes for CASSLGAWGLGEETQYF.